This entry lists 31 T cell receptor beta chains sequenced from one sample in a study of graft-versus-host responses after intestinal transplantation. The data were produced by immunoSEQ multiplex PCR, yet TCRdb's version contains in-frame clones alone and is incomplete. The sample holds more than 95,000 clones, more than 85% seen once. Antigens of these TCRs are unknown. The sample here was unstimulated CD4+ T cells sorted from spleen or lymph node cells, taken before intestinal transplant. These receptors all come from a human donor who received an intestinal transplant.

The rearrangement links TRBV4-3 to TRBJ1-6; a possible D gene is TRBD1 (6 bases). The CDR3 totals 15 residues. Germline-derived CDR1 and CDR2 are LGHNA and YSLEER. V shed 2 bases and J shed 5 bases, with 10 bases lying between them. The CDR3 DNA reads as TGCGCCAGCAGCCAACAAGACAGGAATAATTCACCCCTCCACTTT. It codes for CASSQQDRNNSPLHF.

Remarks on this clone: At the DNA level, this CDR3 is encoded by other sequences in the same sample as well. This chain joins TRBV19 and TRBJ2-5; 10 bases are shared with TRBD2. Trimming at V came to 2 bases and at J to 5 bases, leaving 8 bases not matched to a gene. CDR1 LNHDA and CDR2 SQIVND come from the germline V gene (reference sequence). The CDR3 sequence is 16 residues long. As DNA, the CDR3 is TGTGCCAGTAGTATACGCCTAGCGGGAGCATCGGAGACCCAGTACTTC. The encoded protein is CASSIRLAGASETQYF.

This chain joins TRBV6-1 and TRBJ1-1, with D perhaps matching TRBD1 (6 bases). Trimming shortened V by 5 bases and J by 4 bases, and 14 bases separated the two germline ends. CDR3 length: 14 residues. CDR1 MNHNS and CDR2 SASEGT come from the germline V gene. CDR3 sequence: CASSTQGSGTEAFF. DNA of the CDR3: TGTGCCAGCAGTACCCAGGGGAGTGGCACTGAAGCTTTCTTT.

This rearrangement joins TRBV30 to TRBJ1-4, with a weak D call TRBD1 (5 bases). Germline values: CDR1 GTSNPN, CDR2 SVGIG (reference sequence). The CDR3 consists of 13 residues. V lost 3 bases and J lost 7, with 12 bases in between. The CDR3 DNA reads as TGTGCCTGGAGCGAGACGGGGGGTGAAAAACTGTTTTTT. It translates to CAWSETGGEKLFF.

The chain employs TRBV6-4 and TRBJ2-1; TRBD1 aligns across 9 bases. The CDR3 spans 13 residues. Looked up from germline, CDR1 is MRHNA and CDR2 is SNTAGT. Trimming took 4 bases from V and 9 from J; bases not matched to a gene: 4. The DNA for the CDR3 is TGTGCCAGCAGTGTACAGGGGGCAGGTGAGCAGTTCTTC. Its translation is CASSVQGAGEQFF.

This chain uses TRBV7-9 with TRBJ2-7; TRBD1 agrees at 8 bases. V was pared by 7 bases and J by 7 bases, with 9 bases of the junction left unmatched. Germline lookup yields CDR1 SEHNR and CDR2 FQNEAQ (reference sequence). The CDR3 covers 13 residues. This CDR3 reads CASNRQGASEQYF. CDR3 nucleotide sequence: TGTGCCAGCAATAGGCAGGGGGCTAGTGAGCAGTACTTC.

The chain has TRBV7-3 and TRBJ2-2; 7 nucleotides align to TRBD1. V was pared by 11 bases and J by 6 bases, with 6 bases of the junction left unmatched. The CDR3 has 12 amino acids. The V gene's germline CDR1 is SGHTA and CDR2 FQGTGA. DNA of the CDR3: TGTGCCTTCAACAGGGGTCCCGGGGAGCTGTTTTTT. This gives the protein CAFNRGPGELFF. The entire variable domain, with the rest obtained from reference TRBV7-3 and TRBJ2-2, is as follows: GAGVSQTPSNKVTEKGKYVELRCDPISGHTALYWYRQSLGQGPEFLIYFQGTGAADDSGLPNDRFFAVRPEGSVSTLKIQRTERGDSAVYLCAFNRGPGELFFGEGSRLTVL.

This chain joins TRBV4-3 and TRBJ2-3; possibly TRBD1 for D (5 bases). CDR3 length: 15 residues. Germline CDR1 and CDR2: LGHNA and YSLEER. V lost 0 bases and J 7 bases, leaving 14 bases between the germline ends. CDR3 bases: TGCGCCAGCAGCCAAGAAGGCAGGGCGCGGAATACGCAGTATTTT. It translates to CASSQEGRARNTQYF.

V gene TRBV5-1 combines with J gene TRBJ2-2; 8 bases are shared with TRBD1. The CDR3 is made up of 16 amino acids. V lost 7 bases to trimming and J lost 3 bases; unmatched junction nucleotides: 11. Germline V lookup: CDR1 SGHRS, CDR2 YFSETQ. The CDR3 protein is CASQKPGQEDTGELFF. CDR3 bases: TGCGCCAGCCAAAAACCGGGACAGGAGGACACCGGGGAGCTGTTTTTT.

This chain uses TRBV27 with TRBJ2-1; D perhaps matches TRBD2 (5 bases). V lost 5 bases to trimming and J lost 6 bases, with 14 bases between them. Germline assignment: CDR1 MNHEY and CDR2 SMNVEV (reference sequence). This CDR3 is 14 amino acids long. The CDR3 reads CASSPRPRGNEQFF. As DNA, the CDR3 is TGTGCCAGCAGTCCACGCCCACGGGGCAATGAGCAGTTCTTC.

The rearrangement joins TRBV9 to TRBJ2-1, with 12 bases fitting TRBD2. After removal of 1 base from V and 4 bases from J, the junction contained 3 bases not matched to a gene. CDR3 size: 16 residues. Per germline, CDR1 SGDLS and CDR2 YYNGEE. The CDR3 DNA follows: TGTGCCAGCAGCGTACTAGCGGGGGGGAGGTACAATGAGCAGTTCTTC. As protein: CASSVLAGGRYNEQFF.

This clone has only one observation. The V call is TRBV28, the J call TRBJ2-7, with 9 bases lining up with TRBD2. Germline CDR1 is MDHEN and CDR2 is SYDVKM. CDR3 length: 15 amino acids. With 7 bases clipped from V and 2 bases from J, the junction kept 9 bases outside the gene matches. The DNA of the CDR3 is TGTGCCAGCATTCCGAGCGGGAGGTCCGCCTACGAGCAGTACTTC. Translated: CASIPSGRSAYEQYF.

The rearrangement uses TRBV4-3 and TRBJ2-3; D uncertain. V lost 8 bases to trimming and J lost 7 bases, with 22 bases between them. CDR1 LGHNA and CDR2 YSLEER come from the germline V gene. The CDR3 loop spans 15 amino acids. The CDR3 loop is CASAGLRITAHTQYF. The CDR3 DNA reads TGCGCCAGCGCCGGGTTGCGAATTACCGCCCATACGCAGTATTTT.

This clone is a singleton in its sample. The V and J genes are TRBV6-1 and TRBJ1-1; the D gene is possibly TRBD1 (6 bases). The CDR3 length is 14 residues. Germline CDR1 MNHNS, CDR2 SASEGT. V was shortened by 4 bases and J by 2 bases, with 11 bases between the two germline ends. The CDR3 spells CASSADRLNTEAFF. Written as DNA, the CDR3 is TGTGCCAGCAGTGCAGACAGGCTAAACACTGAAGCTTTCTTT.

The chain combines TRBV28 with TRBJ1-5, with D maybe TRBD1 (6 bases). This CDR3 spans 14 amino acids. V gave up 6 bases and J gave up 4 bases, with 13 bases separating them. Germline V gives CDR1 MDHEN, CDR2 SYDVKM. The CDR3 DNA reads TGTGCCAGCAGGAAGGGACAACCTAATCAGCCCCAGCATTTT. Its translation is CASRKGQPNQPQHF. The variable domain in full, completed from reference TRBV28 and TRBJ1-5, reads DVKVTQSSRYLVKRTGEKVFLECVQDMDHENMFWYRQDPGLGLRLIYFSYDVKMKEKGDIPEGYSVSREKKERFSLILESASTNQTSMYLCASRKGQPNQPQHFGDGTRLSIL.

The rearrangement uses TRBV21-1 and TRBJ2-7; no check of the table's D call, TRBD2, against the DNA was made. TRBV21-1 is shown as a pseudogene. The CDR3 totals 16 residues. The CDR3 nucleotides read TGTGCCAGCAGCAAAAGGAAGTCCGGAGCCCATTGCGAGCAGTACTTC. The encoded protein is CASSKRKSGAHCEQYF.

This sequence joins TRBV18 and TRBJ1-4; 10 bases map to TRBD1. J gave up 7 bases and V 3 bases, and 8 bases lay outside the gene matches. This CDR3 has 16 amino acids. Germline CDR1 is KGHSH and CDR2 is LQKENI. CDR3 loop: CASSPVTGGGVEKLFF. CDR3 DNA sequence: TGTGCCAGCTCACCGGTGACAGGGGGCGGAGTTGAAAAACTGTTTTTT.

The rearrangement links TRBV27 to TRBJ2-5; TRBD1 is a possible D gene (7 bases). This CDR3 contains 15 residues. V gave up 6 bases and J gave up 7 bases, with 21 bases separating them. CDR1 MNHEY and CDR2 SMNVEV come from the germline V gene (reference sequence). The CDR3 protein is CASSSGRTGGRTQYF. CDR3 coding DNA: TGTGCCAGCAGCTCGGGTCGGACAGGAGGGCGGACCCAGTACTTC.

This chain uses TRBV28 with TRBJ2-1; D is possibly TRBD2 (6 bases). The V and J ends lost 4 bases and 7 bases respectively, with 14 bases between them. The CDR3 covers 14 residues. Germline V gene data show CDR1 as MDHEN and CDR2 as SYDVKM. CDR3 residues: CASSWGLPGNEQFF. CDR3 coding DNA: TGTGCCAGCAGTTGGGGACTGCCGGGGAATGAGCAGTTCTTC.

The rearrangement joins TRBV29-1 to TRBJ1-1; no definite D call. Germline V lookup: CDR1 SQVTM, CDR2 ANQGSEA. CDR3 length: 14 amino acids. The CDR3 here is CSVLPTVRNTEAFF. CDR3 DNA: TGCAGTGTCCTACCAACGGTGCGGAACACTGAAGCTTTCTTT.

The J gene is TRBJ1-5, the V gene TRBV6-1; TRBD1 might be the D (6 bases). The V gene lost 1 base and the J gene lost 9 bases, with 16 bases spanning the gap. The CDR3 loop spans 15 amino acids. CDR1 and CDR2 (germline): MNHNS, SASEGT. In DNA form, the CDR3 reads TGTGCCAGCAGTGAAGGATGGGAGGGGACACGGCCCCAGCATTTT. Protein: CASSEGWEGTRPQHF.

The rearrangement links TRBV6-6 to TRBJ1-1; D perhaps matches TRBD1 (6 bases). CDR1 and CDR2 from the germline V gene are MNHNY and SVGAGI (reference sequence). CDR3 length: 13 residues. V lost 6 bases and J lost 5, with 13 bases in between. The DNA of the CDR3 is TGTGCCAGCAGCCAACAGGGCGGGACTGAAGCTTTCTTT. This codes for CASSQQGGTEAFF.

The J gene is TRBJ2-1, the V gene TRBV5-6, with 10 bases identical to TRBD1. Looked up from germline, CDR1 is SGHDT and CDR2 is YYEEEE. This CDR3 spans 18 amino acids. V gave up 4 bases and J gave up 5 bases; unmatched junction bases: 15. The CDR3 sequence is CASSATIQTGGPNNEQFF. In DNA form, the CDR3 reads TGTGCCAGCAGCGCAACGATTCAGACAGGGGGCCCTAACAATGAGCAGTTCTTC.

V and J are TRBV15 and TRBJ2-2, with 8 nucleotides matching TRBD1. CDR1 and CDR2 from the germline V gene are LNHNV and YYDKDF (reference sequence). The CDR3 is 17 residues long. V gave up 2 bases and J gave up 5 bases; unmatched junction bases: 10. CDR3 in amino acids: CATSRPRTGSETGELFF. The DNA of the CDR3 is TGTGCCACCAGCAGACCCAGGACAGGGTCGGAAACCGGGGAGCTGTTTTTT.

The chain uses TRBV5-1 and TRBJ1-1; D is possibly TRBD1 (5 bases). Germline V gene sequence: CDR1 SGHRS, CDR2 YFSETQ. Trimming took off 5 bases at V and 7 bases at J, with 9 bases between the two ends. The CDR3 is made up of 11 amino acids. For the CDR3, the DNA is TGCGCCAGCAGACACGACAGTGAAGCTTTCTTT. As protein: CASRHDSEAFF. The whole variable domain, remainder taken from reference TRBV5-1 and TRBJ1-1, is KAGVTQTPRYLIKTRGQQVTLSCSPISGHRSVSWYQQTPGQGLQFLFEYFSETQRNKGNFPGRFSGRQFSNSRSEMNVSTLELGDSALYLCASRHDSEAFFGQGTRLTVV.

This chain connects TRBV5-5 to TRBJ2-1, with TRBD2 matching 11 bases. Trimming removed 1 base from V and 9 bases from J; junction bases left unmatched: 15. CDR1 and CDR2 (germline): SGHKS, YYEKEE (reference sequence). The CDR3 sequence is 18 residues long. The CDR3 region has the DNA TGTGCCAGCAGCTTGAATCTAGCGGGAGGTTGGTATCGGGGTGAGCAGTTCTTC. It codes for CASSLNLAGGWYRGEQFF.

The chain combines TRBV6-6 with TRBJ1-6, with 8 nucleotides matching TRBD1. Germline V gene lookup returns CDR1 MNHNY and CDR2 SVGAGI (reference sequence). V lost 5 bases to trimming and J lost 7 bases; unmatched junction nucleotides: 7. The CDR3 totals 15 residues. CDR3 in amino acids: CASSPTGTGNSPLHF. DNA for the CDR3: TGTGCCAGCAGTCCCACGGGGACAGGCAATTCACCCCTCCACTTT.

The CDR3 region is CASSENPVSDTEAFF. DNA for the CDR3: TGTGCCAGCAGTGAGAATCCGGTGTCTGACACTGAAGCTTTCTTT. The chain employs TRBV6-1 and TRBJ1-1; D uncertain. The germline CDR1 and CDR2 sequences are MNHNS and SASEGT. The CDR3 loop spans 15 amino acids. Trimming shortened V by 3 bases and J by 3 bases, and 14 bases separated the two germline ends.

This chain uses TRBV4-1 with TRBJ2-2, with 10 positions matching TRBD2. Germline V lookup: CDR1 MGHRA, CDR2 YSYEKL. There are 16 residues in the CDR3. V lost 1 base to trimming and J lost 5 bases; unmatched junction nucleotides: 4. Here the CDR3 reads CASSQVSGRMTGELFF. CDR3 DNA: TGCGCCAGCAGCCAAGTTAGCGGGAGGATGACCGGGGAGCTGTTTTTT.

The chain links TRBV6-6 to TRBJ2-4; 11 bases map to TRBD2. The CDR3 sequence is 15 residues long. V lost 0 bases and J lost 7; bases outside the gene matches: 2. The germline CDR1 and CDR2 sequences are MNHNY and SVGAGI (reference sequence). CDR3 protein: CASSYSSGGANIQYF. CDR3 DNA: TGTGCCAGCAGTTACTCTAGCGGGGGGGCCAACATTCAGTACTTC.

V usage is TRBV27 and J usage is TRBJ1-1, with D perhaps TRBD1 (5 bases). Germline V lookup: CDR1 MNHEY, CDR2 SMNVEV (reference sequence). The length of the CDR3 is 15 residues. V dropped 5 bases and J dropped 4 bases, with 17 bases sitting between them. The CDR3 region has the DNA TGTGCCAGCAGTAACCCCAGGGTGGGCAGCACTGAAGCTTTCTTT. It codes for CASSNPRVGSTEAFF.